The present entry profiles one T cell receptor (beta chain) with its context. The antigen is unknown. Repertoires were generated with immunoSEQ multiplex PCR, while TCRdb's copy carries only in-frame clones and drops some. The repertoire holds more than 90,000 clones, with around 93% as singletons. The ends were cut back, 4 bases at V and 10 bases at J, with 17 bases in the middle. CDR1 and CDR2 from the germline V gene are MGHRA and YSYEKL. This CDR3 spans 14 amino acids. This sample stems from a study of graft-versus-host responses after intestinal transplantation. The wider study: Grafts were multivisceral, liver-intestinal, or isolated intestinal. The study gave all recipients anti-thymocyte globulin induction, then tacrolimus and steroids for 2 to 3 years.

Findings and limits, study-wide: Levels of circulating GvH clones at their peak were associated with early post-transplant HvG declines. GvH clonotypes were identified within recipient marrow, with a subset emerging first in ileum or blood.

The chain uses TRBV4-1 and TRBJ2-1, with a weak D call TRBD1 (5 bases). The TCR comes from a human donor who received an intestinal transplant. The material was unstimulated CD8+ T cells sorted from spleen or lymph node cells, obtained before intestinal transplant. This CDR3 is CASSPYLQAAEQFF. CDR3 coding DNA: TGCGCCAGCAGCCCCTATCTACAGGCTGCCGAGCAGTTCTTC.